This TCR beta chain was recovered during a study of blood T cell repertoires in COVID-19. On the study more broadly: T cells, B-cell-depleted T cells, or PBMCs provided the cDNA or gDNA that served as material.

V was pared by 5 bases and J by 0 bases, with 8 bases of the junction left unmatched. Germline CDR1 reads SGHTA; CDR2 reads FQGTGA. The CDR3 is made up of 18 amino acids. Per the study methods: Amplification from reference gene primers served as the basis for estimated nucleated cell counts. The table came from immunoSEQ multiplex PCR; TCRdb's copy has only in-frame clones and leaves some out. V and J calls and clone size are copied from that table; D and trimming were computed from the DNA. Of under 150,000 clones listed, around 81% are singletons. The clonotype was recovered from a middle-aged man with active or convalescent COVID-19. Sequenced: peripheral blood. The V gene is TRBV7-3, the J gene TRBJ2-6; 9 bases align to TRBD1. This CDR3 reads CASSPRDRVGSGANVLTF. CDR3 coding DNA: TGTGCCAGCAGCCCCCGGGACAGGGTGGGCTCTGGGGCCAACGTCCTGACTTTC.